This T cell receptor beta chain was identified during a study of blood T cell repertoires in COVID-19. At the level of the study: Donors in the United States, Italy and Spain gave samples during acute or convalescent COVID-19. Sample material is recorded as cDNA or gDNA derived from T cells, B-cell-depleted T cells, or PBMCs.

Seattle participants joined during active infection and were tracked over time. How the authors handled the data: Reference gene primer amplification in the assay estimated nucleated cell counts. Using immunoSEQ multiplex PCR, the repertoire was profiled, and TCRdb retains in-frame clones only, with some absent. V, J and clone size are taken as reported in that table, and D and trimming were inferred from the DNA itself. Altogether hundreds of thousands of clones are present, approximately 88% being singletons, with the ten largest covering approximately 6%. Germline CDR1 and CDR2: MNHEY and SMNVEV (reference sequence). Trimming pared 3 bases from V and 4 bases from J, leaving 11 bases between. There are 14 residues in the CDR3.

The chain couples TRBV27 to TRBJ2-3; D possibly corresponds to TRBD2 (7 bases). Sequenced: peripheral blood. The source is a woman in her thirties with COVID-19, enrolled during active disease. CDR3 loop: CASSFGGAPDTQYF. The CDR3 nucleotides are TGTGCCAGCAGTTTTGGGGGGGCCCCAGATACGCAGTATTTT.